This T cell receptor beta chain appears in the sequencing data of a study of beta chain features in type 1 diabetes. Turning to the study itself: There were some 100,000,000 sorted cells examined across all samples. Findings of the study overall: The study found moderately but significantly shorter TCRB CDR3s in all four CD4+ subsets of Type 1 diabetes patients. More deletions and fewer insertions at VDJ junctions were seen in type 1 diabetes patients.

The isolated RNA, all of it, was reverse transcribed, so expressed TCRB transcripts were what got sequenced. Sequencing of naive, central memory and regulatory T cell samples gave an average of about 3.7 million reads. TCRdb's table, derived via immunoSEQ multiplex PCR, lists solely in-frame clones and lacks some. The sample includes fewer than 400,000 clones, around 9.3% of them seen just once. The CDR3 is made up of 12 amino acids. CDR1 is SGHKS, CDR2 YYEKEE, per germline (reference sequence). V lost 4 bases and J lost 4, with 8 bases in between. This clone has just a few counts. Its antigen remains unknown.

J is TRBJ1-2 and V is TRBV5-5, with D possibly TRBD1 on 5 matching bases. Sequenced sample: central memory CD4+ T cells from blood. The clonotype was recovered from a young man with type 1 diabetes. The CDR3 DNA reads TGTGCCAGCAGCCCCGGGGCCTATGGCTACACCTTC. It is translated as CASSPGAYGYTF.